The clone carrying this TCR beta chain was counted ten times or more. Its target is not known. A second about 6 to 12 cycle PCR used barcoded and J-beta primers. TCRdb itself ran the 5' RACE reads through MiXCR, one entry per CDR3 protein. The sample consists of about 580,000 distinct CDR3 sequences, roughly 43% of them appearing once. The donors, all healthy, were Caucasians living in Russia, aged about 6 to 90. Per sample, at least 5 micrograms of total RNA were extracted. The germline V and J ends were trimmed by 7 bases and 3 bases, with 13 bases remaining between them. Germline CDR1 reads MNHNY; CDR2 reads SVGAGI (reference sequence). The CDR3 has 14 amino acids. This entry belongs to a study of blood T cells in healthy people across ages. Notes on the study in general: In the absence of known donor CMV status, changes in expanded clonotypes were possibly confounded.

This sequence was found in a man at least 80 years old in good health. The specimen sequenced was blood. The V call is TRBV6-6, the J call TRBJ1-5; D is uncertain. As DNA, the CDR3 is TGTGCCAGCAATAGAAGAGAATTCAATCAGCCCCAGCATTTT. Translated: CASNRREFNQPQHF.